This TCR beta chain was profiled in a study of blood T cells in healthy people across ages. General study findings and limits: A roughly linear age-dependent decrease characterized TCR beta diversity per million T cells.

CDR1 SGDLS and CDR2 YYNGEE come from the germline V gene. The CDR3 covers 17 residues. Trimming took 3 bases from V and 0 from J; bases not matched to a gene: 5. There were healthy Caucasian individuals from Russia, aged roughly 6 to 90, serving as donors. A sample-barcoded 5' primer and a J-beta primer mix were used in a second PCR of roughly 7 to 11 cycles. Every single cDNA molecule received a tag from a template-switch adaptor with 12 random nucleotides. Researchers report that each sample yielded at least 2.5 million CDR3-containing paired-end reads. TCRdb reanalysed the 5' RACE reads using MiXCR and keeps one entry per CDR3 protein. The data contain 600,000 to 650,000 distinct CDR3 sequences, under 65% of them singletons. As concerns this clonotype: What it binds is unknown.

The chain uses TRBV9 and TRBJ2-3, with TRBD2 matching over 12 bases. This TCR derives from a man aged 55 to 70 in good health. The sequencing input was blood. As DNA, the CDR3 is TGTGCCAGCAGCGCGAGGACTAGCGGGGCGAGCACAGATACGCAGTATTTT. This translates into CASSARTSGASTDTQYF.